This is a list of T cell receptor beta chains from one sample in a study of T cell responses to AZD1222 COVID-19 vaccine. The repertoire was sequenced with immunoSEQ multiplex PCR; TCRdb's copy has only in-frame clones and lacks some. Among fewer than 180,000 clones listed, 75% to 95% were seen once. The sample consisted of peripheral blood, taken 28 days after the second AZD1222 dose. The receptors here all came from an adult who received the AZD1222 COVID-19 vaccine. Both conserved end residues are part of each CDR3. Fields, in order: J gene, D gene, clone size, V gene, CDR3 protein, CDR3 DNA. A D gene is named only where the DNA matches it firmly. For some rows the clone size is stated as once, few or many, or as a class when expanded; others skip it.

j_gene: TRBJ1-3; d_gene: -; abundance: few; v_gene: TRBV7-8; CDR3aa: CASSLTAYHSGNTIYF; CDR3nt: TGTGCCAGCAGCCTTACAGCTTACCACTCTGGAAACACCATATATTTT
j_gene: TRBJ2-3; d_gene: TRBD2; abundance: -; v_gene: TRBV2; CDR3aa: CASSEARLAGATDTQYF; CDR3nt: TGTGCCAGCAGTGAAGCGCGACTAGCGGGAGCCACAGATACGCAGTATTTT
j_gene: TRBJ2-7; d_gene: -; abundance: -; v_gene: TRBV6-5; CDR3aa: CASGWAANYEQYF; CDR3nt: TGTGCCAGCGGCTGGGCAGCAAACTACGAGCAGTACTTC
j_gene: TRBJ1-1; d_gene: -; abundance: -; v_gene: TRBV5-1; CDR3aa: CASSLWQGWDTEAFF; CDR3nt: TGCGCCAGCAGCTTGTGGCAGGGGTGGGACACTGAAGCTTTCTTT
j_gene: TRBJ1-3; d_gene: -; abundance: -; v_gene: TRBV5-1; CDR3aa: CASSLGRNRVSGNTIYF; CDR3nt: TGCGCCAGCAGCTTAGGCAGGAACCGAGTTTCTGGAAACACCATATATTTT
j_gene: TRBJ2-5; d_gene: -; abundance: -; v_gene: TRBV5-4; CDR3aa: CASNGPTPGETQYF; CDR3nt: TGTGCCAGCAACGGACCGACTCCAGGGGAGACCCAGTACTTC
j_gene: TRBJ2-3; d_gene: TRBD1; abundance: -; v_gene: TRBV30; CDR3aa: CAWSTGQGEADTQYF; CDR3nt: TGTGCCTGGAGTACCGGACAGGGTGAGGCAGATACGCAGTATTTT
j_gene: TRBJ2-7; d_gene: TRBD1; abundance: -; v_gene: TRBV28; CDR3aa: CASSLLPGGPYEQYF; CDR3nt: TGTGCCAGCAGTTTACTTCCAGGGGGACCCTACGAGCAGTACTTC
j_gene: TRBJ2-2; d_gene: -; abundance: -; v_gene: TRBV11-2; CDR3aa: CASIRRGELFF; CDR3nt: TGTGCCAGCATCAGACGCGGGGAGCTGTTTTTT
j_gene: TRBJ1-1; d_gene: TRBD1; abundance: few; v_gene: TRBV6-5; CDR3aa: CATGQGALTEAFF; CDR3nt: TGTGCCACCGGACAGGGGGCACTCACTGAAGCTTTCTTT
j_gene: TRBJ1-6; d_gene: -; abundance: once; v_gene: TRBV3-1/TRBV3-2; CDR3aa: CASSQGVGGNSPLHF; CDR3nt: TGTGCCAGCAGCCAAGGGGTAGGGGGTAATTCACCCCTCCACTTT
j_gene: TRBJ2-1; d_gene: TRBD2; abundance: once; v_gene: TRBV3-1/TRBV3-2; CDR3aa: CASSQSGRGHEQFF; CDR3nt: TGTGCCAGCAGCCAAAGCGGGAGGGGTCATGAGCAGTTCTTC
j_gene: TRBJ2-1; d_gene: TRBD2; abundance: -; v_gene: TRBV30; CDR3aa: CAWRGSGKLYNEQFF; CDR3nt: TGTGCCTGGAGAGGCAGCGGGAAATTGTATAATGAGCAGTTCTTC
j_gene: TRBJ1-1; d_gene: TRBD1; abundance: -; v_gene: TRBV5-1; CDR3aa: CASSTGQGETEAFF; CDR3nt: TGCGCCAGCAGCACGGGACAGGGGGAGACTGAAGCTTTCTTT
j_gene: TRBJ2-3; d_gene: -; abundance: -; v_gene: TRBV5-1; CDR3aa: CASSPGSNTDTQYF; CDR3nt: TGCGCCAGCTCTCCGGGGAGTAACACAGATACGCAGTATTTT
j_gene: TRBJ1-5; d_gene: -; abundance: -; v_gene: TRBV6-5; CDR3aa: CASSTGYGNQPQHF; CDR3nt: TGTGCCAGCTCAACAGGGTACGGAAATCAGCCCCAGCATTTT
j_gene: TRBJ1-2; d_gene: -; abundance: once; v_gene: TRBV5-4; CDR3aa: CASSLDGQGYGYTF; CDR3nt: TGTGCCAGCAGCTTGGACGGGCAGGGATATGGCTACACCTTC
j_gene: TRBJ1-1; d_gene: -; abundance: -; v_gene: TRBV30; CDR3aa: CAWSVERGLGAFF; CDR3nt: TGTGCCTGGAGTGTCGAACGCGGCTTAGGGGCTTTCTTT
j_gene: TRBJ2-3; d_gene: -; abundance: -; v_gene: TRBV19; CDR3aa: CASSIDSTSTDTQYF; CDR3nt: TGTGCCAGTAGTATAGACAGCACTAGCACAGATACGCAGTATTTT
j_gene: TRBJ1-6; d_gene: TRBD1; abundance: -; v_gene: TRBV6-1; CDR3aa: CASSDGGQGNSPLHF; CDR3nt: TGTGCCAGCAGTGACGGAGGACAGGGGAATTCACCCCTCCACTTT
j_gene: TRBJ2-1; d_gene: -; abundance: -; v_gene: TRBV5-6; CDR3aa: CASSLGSGSYNEQFF; CDR3nt: TGTGCCAGCAGCTTGGGATCCGGCTCCTACAATGAGCAGTTCTTC
j_gene: TRBJ2-3; d_gene: TRBD2; abundance: -; v_gene: TRBV6-6; CDR3aa: CASSSGPGLHTDTQYF; CDR3nt: TGTGCCAGCAGTTCCGGTCCGGGACTACACACAGATACGCAGTATTTT
j_gene: TRBJ1-5; d_gene: -; abundance: -; v_gene: TRBV5-1; CDR3aa: CASSLGGDSNQPQHF; CDR3nt: TGCGCCAGCAGCTTGGGTGGGGATAGCAATCAGCCCCAGCATTTT
j_gene: TRBJ2-3; d_gene: TRBD2; abundance: -; v_gene: TRBV6-2/TRBV6-3; CDR3aa: CASSYSGGRADTQYF; CDR3nt: TGTGCCAGCAGTTATTCGGGCGGGAGAGCAGATACGCAGTATTTT
j_gene: TRBJ1-1; d_gene: -; abundance: -; v_gene: TRBV6-1; CDR3aa: CASSDSPRNTEAFF; CDR3nt: TGTGCCAGCAGTGATAGCCCAAGGAACACTGAAGCTTTCTTT
j_gene: TRBJ2-7; d_gene: -; abundance: -; v_gene: TRBV3-1/TRBV3-2; CDR3aa: CASSLQVHGEAEQYF; CDR3nt: TGTGCCAGCAGCCTCCAGGTGCACGGGGAAGCCGAGCAGTACTTC
j_gene: TRBJ1-5; d_gene: -; abundance: -; v_gene: TRBV20-1; CDR3aa: CSASPGGNQPQHF; CDR3nt: TGCAGTGCTAGTCCGGGGGGAAATCAGCCCCAGCATTTT
j_gene: TRBJ2-1; d_gene: -; abundance: once; v_gene: TRBV7-9; CDR3aa: CASRPTPGDGEQFF; CDR3nt: TGTGCCAGCAGACCCACCCCGGGCGATGGTGAGCAGTTCTTC
j_gene: TRBJ2-6; d_gene: -; abundance: -; v_gene: TRBV19; CDR3aa: CASRPHFQDPRASGANVLTF; CDR3nt: TGTGCCAGTAGGCCCCACTTTCAAGACCCTAGGGCCTCTGGGGCCAACGTCCTGACTTTC